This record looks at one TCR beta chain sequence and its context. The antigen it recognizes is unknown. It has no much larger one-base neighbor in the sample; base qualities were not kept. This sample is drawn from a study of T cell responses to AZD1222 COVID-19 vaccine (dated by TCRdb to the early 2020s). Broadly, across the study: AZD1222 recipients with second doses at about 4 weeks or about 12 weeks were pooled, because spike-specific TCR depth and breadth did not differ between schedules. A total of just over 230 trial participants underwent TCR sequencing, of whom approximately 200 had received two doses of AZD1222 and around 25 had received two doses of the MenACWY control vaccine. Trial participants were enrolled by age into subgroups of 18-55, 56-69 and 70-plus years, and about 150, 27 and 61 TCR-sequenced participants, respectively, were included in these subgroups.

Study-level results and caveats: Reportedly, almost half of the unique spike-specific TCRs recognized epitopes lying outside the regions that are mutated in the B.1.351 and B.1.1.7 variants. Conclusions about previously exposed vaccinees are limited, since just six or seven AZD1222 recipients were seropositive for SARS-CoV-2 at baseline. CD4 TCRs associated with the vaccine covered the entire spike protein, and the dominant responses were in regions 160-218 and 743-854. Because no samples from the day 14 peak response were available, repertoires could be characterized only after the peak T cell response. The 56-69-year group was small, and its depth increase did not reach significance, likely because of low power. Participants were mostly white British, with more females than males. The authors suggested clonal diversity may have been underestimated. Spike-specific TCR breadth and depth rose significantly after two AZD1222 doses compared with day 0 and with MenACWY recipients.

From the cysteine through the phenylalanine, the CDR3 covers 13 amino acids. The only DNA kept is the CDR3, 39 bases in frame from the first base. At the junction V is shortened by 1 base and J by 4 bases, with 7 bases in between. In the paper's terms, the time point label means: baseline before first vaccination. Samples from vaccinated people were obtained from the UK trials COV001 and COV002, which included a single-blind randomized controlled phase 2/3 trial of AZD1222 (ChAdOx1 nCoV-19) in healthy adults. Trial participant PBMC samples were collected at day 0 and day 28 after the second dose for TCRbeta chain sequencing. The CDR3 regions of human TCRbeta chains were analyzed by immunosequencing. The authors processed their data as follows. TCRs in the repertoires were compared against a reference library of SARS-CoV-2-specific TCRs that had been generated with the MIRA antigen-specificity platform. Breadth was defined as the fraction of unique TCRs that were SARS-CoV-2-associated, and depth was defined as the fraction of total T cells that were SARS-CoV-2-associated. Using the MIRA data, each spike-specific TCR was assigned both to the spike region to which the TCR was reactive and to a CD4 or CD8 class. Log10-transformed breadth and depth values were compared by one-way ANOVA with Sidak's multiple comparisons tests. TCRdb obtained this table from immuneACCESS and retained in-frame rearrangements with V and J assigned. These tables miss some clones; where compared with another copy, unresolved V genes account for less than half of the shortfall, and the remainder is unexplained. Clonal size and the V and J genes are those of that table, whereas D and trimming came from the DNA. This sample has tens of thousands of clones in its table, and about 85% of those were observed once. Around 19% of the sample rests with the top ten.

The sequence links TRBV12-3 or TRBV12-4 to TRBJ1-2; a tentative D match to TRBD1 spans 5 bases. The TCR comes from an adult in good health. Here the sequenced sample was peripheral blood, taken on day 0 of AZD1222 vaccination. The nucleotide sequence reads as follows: TGTGCCAGCAGTTTAGGGGACGGCTATGGCTACACCTTC. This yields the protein CASSLGDGYGYTF.